The rows below give T cell receptor beta chains drawn from one sample of a study of T cell changes during pregnancy in multiple sclerosis. Some clones are missing from TCRdb's copy, which holds only in-frame ones; the method was immunoSEQ multiplex PCR. The table includes tens of thousands of clones, just over 90% detected once. Specimen: CD4+ T cells from peripheral blood mononuclear cells, collected before pregnancy. The receptors stem from a female donor with multiple sclerosis, enrolled in a pregnancy study. CDR3s include the opening cysteine and the closing phenylalanine or tryptophan. The D gene is left open where the match is weak. The size of a clone is reported for some rows only, either as once, few or many, or as a class for expanded clones.

D,length,size,V,J,DNA,CDR3
TRBD1,15,NA,TRBV28,TRBJ1-3,TGTGCCAGCAGTCTTCCGGGACAGGGAGGAAACACCATATATTTT,CASSLPGQGGNTIYF
TRBD2,20,NA,TRBV5-5,TRBJ2-3,TGTGCCAGCAGCTTGGCCCGGGGACCGACTAGCGGGAGGTCCACAGATACGCAGTATTTT,CASSLARGPTSGRSTDTQYF
TRBD1,17,NA,TRBV7-2,TRBJ2-7,TGTGCCAGCAGCTTAATGCTTTTGACAGGGGGAACCTACGAGCAGTACTTC,CASSLMLLTGGTYEQYF
NA,14,NA,TRBV10-2,TRBJ2-1,TGCGCCAGCAGTGAACGGGCGGGGAGCAATGAGCAGTTCTTC,CASSERAGSNEQFF
TRBD1,15,NA,TRBV10-3,TRBJ1-1,TGTGCCATCAGCTTCGACAGGGCGGAGAACACTGAAGCTTTCTTT,CAISFDRAENTEAFF
TRBD1,19,NA,TRBV5-6,TRBJ2-2,TGTGCCAGCAGCCTCGACAGGGAGAGTTCGGCCTTAAGCACCGGGGAGCTGTTTTTT,CASSLDRESSALSTGELFF
NA,15,NA,TRBV6-5,TRBJ1-2,TGTGCCAGCAGTTATAGCGGCAGCGCAGGCTATGGCTACACCTTC,CASSYSGSAGYGYTF
NA,14,NA,TRBV29-1,TRBJ2-6,TGCAGCGTTTTACAGGGATCTGGGGCCAACGTCCTGACTTTC,CSVLQGSGANVLTF
TRBD2,17,NA,TRBV7-7,TRBJ2-7,TGTGCCAGCAGCTTAAATACGGGAGCGGGGAGGACCTACGAGCAGTACTTC,CASSLNTGAGRTYEQYF
NA,12,NA,TRBV5-6,TRBJ2-1,TGTGCCAGCAGCTTGGACAGCCTCGAGCAGTTCTTC,CASSLDSLEQFF
TRBD1,15,once,TRBV19,TRBJ2-5,TGTGCCAGTAGTATAACGGGACAGGGAGGAGAGACCCAGTACTTC,CASSITGQGGETQYF
TRBD1,17,NA,TRBV18,TRBJ1-1,TGTGCCAGCTCACCTCTTATGCCGGGACAGGGAAGGACTGAAGCTTTCTTT,CASSPLMPGQGRTEAFF
NA,12,NA,TRBV14,TRBJ1-1,TGTGCCAGCAGCCCCTACGGGGGGAGGGCTTTCTTT,CASSPYGGRAFF
NA,14,NA,TRBV28,TRBJ2-7,TGTGCCAGCAGTCAACCGGGAAAGGGCCTCGAGCAGTACTTC,CASSQPGKGLEQYF
NA,11,NA,TRBV20-1,TRBJ2-1,TGCAGTGCTAGGTTCGTGAATGAGCAGTTCTTC,CSARFVNEQFF
NA,14,NA,TRBV10-3,TRBJ2-7,TGTGCCACCGGGATGAGGACGGAGACCTACGAGCAGTACTTC,CATGMRTETYEQYF
NA,16,NA,TRBV7-8,TRBJ1-4,TGTGCCAGCGGTTTCAGGGCTCGCGCAACTAATGAAAAACTGTTTTTT,CASGFRARATNEKLFF
NA,12,NA,TRBV14,TRBJ1-1,TGTGCCAGCAGCCCCTTCAACACTGAAGCTTTCTTT,CASSPFNTEAFF
TRBD1,15,NA,TRBV19,TRBJ2-7,TGTGCCAGTAGTGTCCAGGGACAGGGGAACTACGAGCAGTACTTC,CASSVQGQGNYEQYF
TRBD1,15,NA,TRBV6-6,TRBJ1-1,TGTGCCAGCAGTTCCGGGACAGACAGGAACACTGAAGCTTTCTTT,CASSSGTDRNTEAFF
NA,15,NA,TRBV9,TRBJ2-2,TGTGCCAGCAGCTCCTCGGGGGGCCACACCGGGGAGCTGTTTTTT,CASSSSGGHTGELFF
TRBD1,11,NA,TRBV19,TRBJ1-2,TGTGCCAGCAGGACAGGGTTTGGCTACACCTTC,CASRTGFGYTF